A selection of T cell receptor beta chains follows, all from one sample in a study of T-cell reconstitution after alpha-beta-depleted transplantation in children. TCRdb re-called the PCR reads through MiXCR, storing one row per CDR3 protein. The sample has about 1,000,000 distinct CDR3 sequences; about 30% are singletons. Here the sequenced sample was PBMCs, mostly from graft donor cells, taken 360 days after TCRalphabeta/CD19-depleted stem cell transplant. These receptors all stem from a boy younger than two who had a stem cell transplant for SCID, so the T cells may come from the graft donor. Each CDR3 is given with its conserved first and last residue. The D gene is left open where the match is weak. Not all rows give a size; the values are once, few, many and, for expanded clones, a class.

v_call	j_call	clone_size	d_call	cdr3_aa	cdr3_nt
TRBV20-1	TRBJ2-3	NA	NA	CSARDPGGVSTDTQYF	TGCAGTGCTAGAGATCCAGGCGGGGTTAGCACAGATACGCAGTATTTT
TRBV29-1	TRBJ2-1	NA	TRBD2	CSAERGPPEFF	TGCAGCGCGGAGCGGGGGCCTCCGGAGTTCTTC
TRBV4-3	TRBJ1-6	few	NA	CASSQEPRGPLHF	TGCGCCAGCAGCCAAGAACCCCGGGGGCCCCTCCACTTT
TRBV7-2	TRBJ2-1	NA	NA	CASSLGPPREQFF	TGTGCCAGCAGCTTGGGCCCCCCCCGTGAGCAGTTCTTC
TRBV15	TRBJ1-4	NA	NA	CATSRDFQRNEKLFF	TGTGCCACCAGCAGAGACTTTCAGCGTAATGAAAAACTGTTTTTT
TRBV20-1	TRBJ1-6	many	TRBD1	CSARDRGSPLHF	TGCAGTGCTAGGGACAGGGGTTCACCCCTCCACTTT
TRBV27	TRBJ2-1	NA	NA	CASSASPGRVPILEQFF	TGTGCCAGCAGTGCGTCTCCGGGACGCGTGCCTATTTTGGAGCAGTTCTTC
TRBV6-2/TRBV6-3	TRBJ2-7	NA	NA	CASSYSLDYSSSDF	TGTGCCAGCAGTTACTCGTTGGACTACTCGAGCAGCGACTTC
TRBV28	TRBJ1-2	few	NA	CASSAPPDALGYGYTF	TGTGCCAGCAGTGCACCTCCGGACGCTCTTGGCTATGGCTACACCTTC
TRBV3-1	TRBJ2-1	NA	NA	CASSHRGSNEQFF	TGTGCCAGCAGCCACAGGGGAAGCAATGAGCAGTTCTTC
TRBV20-1	TRBJ2-1	NA	NA	CSARGTLLINEQFF	TGCAGTGCTAGGGGGACCCTCTTGATCAATGAGCAGTTCTTC
TRBV9	TRBJ2-2	NA	NA	CASSPRGQSNTGELFF	TGTGCCAGCAGCCCTAGAGGACAGTCGAACACCGGGGAGCTGTTTTTT
TRBV7-2	TRBJ2-1	NA	TRBD1	CASSLYGTGALGQFF	TGTGCCAGCAGCTTATACGGGACAGGGGCTCTGGGGCAGTTCTTC
TRBV12-3/TRBV12-4	TRBJ1-3	NA	NA	CASSLWGAPPNTIYF	TGTGCCAGCAGTTTGTGGGGGGCTCCTCCAAACACCATATATTTT
TRBV5-1	TRBJ2-1	few	NA	CASRGGPSYNEQFF	TGCGCCAGCAGGGGGGGGCCGTCCTACAATGAGCAGTTCTTC
TRBV12-3/TRBV12-4	TRBJ1-1	few	NA	CASREDKMNTEAFF	TGTGCCAGCAGAGAGGACAAGATGAACACTGAAGCTTTCTTT
TRBV6-5	TRBJ1-5	NA	NA	CASSYGETDSNQPQHF	TGTGCCAGCAGTTACGGGGAGACAGATTCCAATCAGCCCCAGCATTTT
TRBV6-5	TRBJ1-1	NA	NA	CASSYGQTGWHTEAFF	TGTGCCAGCAGTTACGGACAAACAGGATGGCACACTGAAGCTTTCTTT
TRBV19	TRBJ2-7	few	NA	CASSNQGRGAYEQYF	TGTGCCAGTAGTAACCAGGGGAGAGGGGCCTACGAGCAGTACTTC
TRBV19	TRBJ1-1	few	NA	CASSLLMGREAFF	TGTGCCAGTAGCCTCCTGATGGGCCGAGAAGCTTTCTTT
TRBV12-3/TRBV12-4	TRBJ2-2	NA	NA	CASSLSPHTGELFF	TGTGCCAGCAGTTTAAGTCCACACACCGGGGAGCTGTTTTTT
TRBV6-1	TRBJ2-7	NA	TRBD1	CASSRDRRGYEQYF	TGTGCCAGCAGCAGGGACAGGAGGGGCTACGAGCAGTACTTC
TRBV7-8	TRBJ1-1	few	NA	CASSPNPGPREGFEDTEAFF	TGTGCCAGCAGCCCGAATCCGGGTCCCAGGGAGGGCTTCGAAGACACTGAAGCTTTCTTT
TRBV27	TRBJ2-1	few	NA	CASSRLGGSSYNEQFF	TGTGCCAGCAGTCGTCTTGGGGGGAGCTCCTACAATGAGCAGTTCTTC
TRBV7-8	TRBJ2-1	few	TRBD1	CASSLALLGQSLTEQFF	TGTGCCAGCAGCTTAGCGCTCTTGGGACAGTCACTAACTGAGCAGTTCTTC
TRBV20-1	TRBJ2-7	few	NA	CSARGRGVYEQYF	TGCAGTGCTAGGGGACGGGGAGTTTACGAGCAGTACTTC
TRBV5-1	TRBJ2-5	few	TRBD1	CASSPGQGNQETQYF	TGCGCCAGCAGCCCGGGACAGGGAAATCAAGAGACCCAGTACTTC
TRBV12-3/TRBV12-4	TRBJ2-7	few	TRBD1	CASSSPGQGVFEQYF	TGTGCCAGCAGTTCCCCGGGACAGGGGGTTTTCGAGCAGTACTTC
TRBV10-1	TRBJ2-4	many	NA	CASSDKALGNIQYF	TGCGCCAGCAGTGACAAGGCCTTGGGAAACATTCAGTACTTC
TRBV6-5	TRBJ1-6	NA	NA	CASSYSRPDSPLHF	TGTGCCAGCAGTTACTCTCGGCCGGACTCACCCCTCCACTTT
TRBV15	TRBJ2-3	few	NA	CATTDLRGSPRYTQYF	TGTGCCACCACCGACTTGAGAGGGTCCCCACGTTATACGCAGTATTTT
TRBV10-3	TRBJ2-1	NA	NA	CAISESRLGADSYNEQFF	TGTGCCATCAGTGAGTCGAGGTTAGGGGCCGACTCCTACAATGAGCAGTTCTTC
TRBV5-1	TRBJ2-1	once	NA	CASSFIGVLHEQFF	TGCGCCAGTAGCTTCATCGGGGTTTTGCATGAGCAGTTCTTC
TRBV12-3/TRBV12-4	TRBJ2-5	few	NA	CASSLERNRAVQETQYF	TGTGCCAGCAGTTTAGAGCGGAACAGGGCCGTCCAAGAGACCCAGTACTTC
TRBV7-6	TRBJ2-5	many	NA	CASSLGGEGETQYF	TGTGCCAGCAGCTTAGGTGGCGAGGGAGAGACCCAGTACTTC
TRBV7-6	TRBJ1-6	NA	NA	CASSLGGRGPLHF	TGTGCCAGCAGCTTAGGGGGACGGGGACCCCTCCACTTT
TRBV7-7	TRBJ2-1	NA	NA	CASSLVEASNEQFF	TGTGCCAGCAGCTTAGTCGAGGCTAGTAATGAGCAGTTCTTC
TRBV7-9	TRBJ1-5	few	NA	CASTFGKGNQPQHF	TGTGCCAGCACCTTTGGGAAGGGGAATCAGCCCCAGCATTTT
TRBV6-5	TRBJ2-1	many	NA	CASTKGGARNEQFF	TGTGCCAGCACCAAGGGGGGGGCAAGGAATGAGCAGTTCTTC
TRBV12-3/TRBV12-4	TRBJ1-2	NA	NA	CASSLVAETYGYTF	TGTGCCAGCAGTTTGGTGGCGGAAACCTATGGCTACACCTTC
TRBV7-8	TRBJ2-1	few	NA	CASSLRDFGGALHNEQFF	TGTGCCAGCAGCTTAAGGGATTTTGGAGGGGCCCTCCACAATGAGCAGTTCTTC
TRBV18	TRBJ2-6	NA	NA	CASSRNTGANVLTF	TGTGCCAGCTCCCGAAATACCGGGGCCAACGTCCTGACTTTC
TRBV3-1	TRBJ1-4	few	TRBD1	CASSQDQVQPGQDNEKLFF	TGTGCCAGCAGCCAAGACCAAGTTCAACCGGGACAGGATAATGAAAAACTGTTTTTT
TRBV7-8	TRBJ2-2	NA	NA	CASSLRQRYRTGELFF	TGTGCCAGCAGCCTAAGACAGAGATACCGCACCGGGGAGCTGTTTTTT
TRBV7-9	TRBJ1-1	NA	TRBD1	CASSPQGFTPTEAFF	TGTGCCAGCAGCCCACAGGGGTTTACCCCAACTGAAGCTTTCTTT
TRBV27	TRBJ2-7	few	NA	CASHRQNSYEQYF	TGTGCCAGCCATCGGCAGAACTCCTACGAGCAGTACTTC
TRBV12-3/TRBV12-4	TRBJ2-7	NA	TRBD2	CASRRREWYEQYF	TGTGCCAGCAGGAGGCGGGAGTGGTACGAGCAGTACTTC
TRBV6-4	TRBJ2-1	once	NA	CASSGGKTSTYNEQFF	TGTGCCAGCAGTGGGGGCAAGACCTCGACTTACAATGAGCAGTTCTTC
TRBV7-4	TRBJ2-1	many	NA	CASSRRTIEQFF	TGTGCCAGCAGCCGCCGGACTATTGAGCAGTTCTTC
TRBV5-6	TRBJ2-7	NA	NA	CASSLGGFEGQPPYEQYF	TGTGCCAGCAGCCTGGGGGGATTTGAGGGACAGCCACCCTACGAGCAGTACTTC
TRBV4-2	TRBJ2-5	many	NA	CASSQGAETQYF	TGTGCCAGCAGCCAAGGGGCAGAGACCCAGTACTTC